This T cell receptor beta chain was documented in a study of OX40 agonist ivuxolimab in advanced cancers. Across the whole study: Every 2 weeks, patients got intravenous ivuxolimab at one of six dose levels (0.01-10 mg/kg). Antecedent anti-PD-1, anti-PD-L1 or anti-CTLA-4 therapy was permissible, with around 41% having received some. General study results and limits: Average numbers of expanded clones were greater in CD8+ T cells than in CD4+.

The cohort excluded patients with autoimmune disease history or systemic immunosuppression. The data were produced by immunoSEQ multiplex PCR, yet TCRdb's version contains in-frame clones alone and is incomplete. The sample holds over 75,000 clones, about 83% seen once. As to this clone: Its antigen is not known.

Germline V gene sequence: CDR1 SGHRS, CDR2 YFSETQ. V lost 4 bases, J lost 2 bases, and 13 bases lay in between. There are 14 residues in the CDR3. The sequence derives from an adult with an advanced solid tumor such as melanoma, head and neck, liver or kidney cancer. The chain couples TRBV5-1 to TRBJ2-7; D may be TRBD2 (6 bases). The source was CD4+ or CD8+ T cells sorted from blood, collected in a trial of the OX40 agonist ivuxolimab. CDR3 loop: CASSPGTEPYEQYF. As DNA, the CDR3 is TGCGCCAGCAGCCCCGGGACTGAACCCTACGAGCAGTACTTC.